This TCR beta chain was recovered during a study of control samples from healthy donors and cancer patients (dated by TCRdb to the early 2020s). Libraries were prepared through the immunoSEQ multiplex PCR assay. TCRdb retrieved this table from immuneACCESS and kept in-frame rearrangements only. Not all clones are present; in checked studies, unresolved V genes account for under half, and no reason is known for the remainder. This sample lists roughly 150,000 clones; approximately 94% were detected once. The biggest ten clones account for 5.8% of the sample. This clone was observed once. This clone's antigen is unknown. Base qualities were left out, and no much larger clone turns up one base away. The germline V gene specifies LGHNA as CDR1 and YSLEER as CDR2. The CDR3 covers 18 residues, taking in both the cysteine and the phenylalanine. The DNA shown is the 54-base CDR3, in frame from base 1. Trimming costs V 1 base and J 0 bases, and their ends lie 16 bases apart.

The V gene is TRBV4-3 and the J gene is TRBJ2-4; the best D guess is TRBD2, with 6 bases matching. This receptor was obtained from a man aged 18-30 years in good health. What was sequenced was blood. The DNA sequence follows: TGCGCCAGCAGCCAAGGTTCGCTAGCGAAGCTAGCCAAAAACATTCAGTACTTC. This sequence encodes CASSQGSLAKLAKNIQYF.